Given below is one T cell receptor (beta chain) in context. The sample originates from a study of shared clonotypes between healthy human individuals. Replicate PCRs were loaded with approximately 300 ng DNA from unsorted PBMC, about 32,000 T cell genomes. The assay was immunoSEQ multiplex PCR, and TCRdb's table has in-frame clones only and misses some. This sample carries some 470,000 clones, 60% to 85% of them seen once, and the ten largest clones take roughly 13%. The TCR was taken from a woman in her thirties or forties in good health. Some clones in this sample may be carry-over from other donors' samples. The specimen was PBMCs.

CDR3 protein: CASSPGNTFTEAFF. CDR3 nucleotide sequence: TGTGCCAGCAGCCCCGGAAATACTTTCACTGAAGCTTTCTTT. This chain joins TRBV7-2 and TRBJ1-1, with no clear D. Germline V CDR1 and CDR2: SGHTA, FQGNSA. The CDR3 has 14 amino acids. V was shortened by 5 bases and J by 4 bases, with 14 bases between the two germline ends.